What follows describes a single T cell receptor beta chain. The sample is drawn from a study of control samples from healthy donors and cancer patients. Clones were sequenced by immunoSEQ multiplex PCR, and TCRdb holds only the in-frame ones, with some missing. The data contain 150,000 or so clones, around nine tenths of them singletons. The receptor was derived from a man in his forties or fifties in good health. Material for sequencing was blood.

The CDR3 DNA follows: TGTGCCAGCAGTTCCACTGGCGTCGAGTCCTACAATGAGCAGTTCTTC. Its translation: CASSSTGVESYNEQFF. The chain couples TRBV28 to TRBJ2-1; no definite D call. The CDR3 consists of 16 residues. With 4 bases removed from V and 1 base from J, the gap between germline ends came to 14 bases. Germline CDR1 is MDHEN and CDR2 is SYDVKM.